These 3 T cell receptor beta chains were sequenced from one sample in a study of identical twins. Via MiXCR, TCRdb re-called the 5' RACE reads, giving one row per CDR3 protein. Here the sample spans a few hundred thousand distinct CDR3 sequences, more than 9% being singletons. In addition, the sample was reused for a study of yellow fever vaccine responses in identical twins.

The sample consisted of PBMCs. The receptors derive from a woman between 18 and 30 years old in good health.

This chain links TRBV6-1 with TRBJ2-1, with 12 bases identical to TRBD1. The trim removed 10 bases at V and 12 bases at J, leaving 16 bases unmatched. Looked up from germline, CDR1 is MNHNS and CDR2 is SASEGT. There are 15 residues in the CDR3. CDR3 bases: TGTGCCACGGGACAGGGGGCTCAATCGGTGTGCTTGCAGTTCTTC. Translation: CATGQGAQSVCLQFF.

This clonotype showed up many times. The chain combines TRBV19 with TRBJ1-5; unclear D gene. Germline CDR1 reads LNHDA; CDR2 reads SQIVND (reference sequence). The CDR3 has 9 residues. The V end was cut by 10 bases, the J end by 8 bases, with 6 bases between. CDR3 DNA sequence: TGTGCCAAACCGGAGCCCCAGCATTTT. Its translation is CAKPEPQHF.

This clonotype has only a few counts. The rearrangement links TRBV2 to TRBJ2-3; D is perhaps TRBD1 (6 bases). The CDR3 is made up of 14 amino acids. Between the trimmed V and J ends, which lost 6 bases and 1 base, there was a span of 11 bases. Germline lookup yields CDR1 SNHLY and CDR2 FYNNEI. The CDR3 coding sequence is TGTGCCAGCAGAAAACAGGGCGGCACAGATACGCAGTATTTT. Its protein product is CASRKQGGTDTQYF.